One T cell receptor beta chain is described in this entry. The data derive from a study of blood T cell repertoires in COVID-19. Across the study: From the United States, Italy and Spain came samples of acute and convalescent COVID-19. Sources were T cells, B-cell-depleted T cells, or PBMCs; the material itself was cDNA or gDNA.

The authors' processing: Cell counts per sample came from amplifying reference gene primers. The method was immunoSEQ multiplex PCR; TCRdb's version includes in-frame clones alone and lacks a portion of them. V and J calls and clone size are those listed in that table; D and trimming were worked out from the DNA. The data contain hundreds of thousands of clones, 70% to 90% of them singletons. The junction had 8 bases not matched to a gene; V was cut back by 3 bases and J by 0 bases. There are 17 residues in the CDR3. CDR1 is LNHDA and CDR2 is SQIVND in the germline V gene (reference sequence). Source material: PBMCs or T cells enriched from blood (not recorded which). This receptor was obtained from a young woman with acute COVID-19. V is TRBV19 and J is TRBJ2-7; 10 positions agree with TRBD2. This CDR3 reads CASSIIPLAGVSYEQYF. The CDR3 bases are TGTGCCAGTAGTATTATACCCCTAGCGGGAGTCTCCTACGAGCAGTACTTC.